This T cell receptor (beta chain) originates from a study of blood T cells in healthy people across ages (dated by TCRdb to between 2015 and 2017). Notes on the research overall: Template switching captured roughly one uniquely barcoded TCR beta cDNA molecule per two T cells in model experiments. Age-related changes in TCR beta repertoire diversity were measured in the study by deep sequencing normalized with unique cDNA molecular identifiers. The donors were split into four age groups: young (average 16 years), middle-aged (roughly 40), aged (approximately 60) and long-lived (approximately 80). For two donors (one aged 18 to 30 and one aged 80 or older), the study analyzed two additional independent replicas of 1 million unique cDNA reads from the same blood draw.

The donors were roughly 39 Caucasian individuals from Russia, aged 6 to 90 years, who were systemically healthy. Each donor gave 8 to 10 milliliters of peripheral blood, drawn into EDTA-treated Vacutainer tubes. PBMCs were isolated by Ficoll-Paque density-gradient centrifugation, with at least 6 million obtained per sample. Total RNA was extracted from PBMCs with Trizol reagent, with at least 6 micrograms obtained per sample. Naive CD45RAhigh/CD27high T cell percentages were measured by flow cytometry on a PBMC aliquot from every donor. The library relied on 5' RACE. The sample was run on an Illumina HiSeq 2500. A second PCR of roughly 7 to 11 cycles was performed with a sample-barcoded 5' primer and a J-beta primer mix. A template-switch 5' adaptor carrying 12 random nucleotides introduced a unique molecular identifier onto each TCR beta cDNA molecule. Each sample yielded at least 3 million CDR3-containing paired-end reads. All of the RNA was converted into first-strand cDNA using the Mint cDNA synthesis kit, with a TRBC-specific oligonucleotide serving as the primer. Following uracil-DNA glycosylase treatment, all cDNA underwent a first 18-cycle PCR with the universal primers M1SS and BC2_uni_R. Per the source publication's procedure: Normalization of each sample was performed by random selection of 1 million high-quality reads, each carrying a distinct molecular identifier. Instead of being binned into consensus sequences, reads with shared molecular identifiers were discarded. MiTCR, set to a Q25 quality threshold and the strictest error-elimination algorithm, was used for CDR3 identification, clonotype clustering and error correction. A nonparametric unseen species model using Euler transformation provided a lower-bound estimate of total TCR beta diversity. TCRdb reprocessing: public reads trimmed at Q25 with fastp, clones called with MiXCR, in-frame beta chains kept. When rows share a CDR3 protein, they turn into one entry using the most common DNA and genes. The V and J calls were determined by TCRdb, not by the authors. For this sample there are a few hundred thousand distinct CDR3 sequences; roughly a quarter appear just once. Approximately 3.3% of the sample rests with the top ten.

What the study reported, not specific to this receptor: Donor CMV infection status was unknown, potentially confounding age-related changes in expanded clonotypes. Observed TCR beta diversity per million T cells fell roughly linearly with age, and a significant reduction was already apparent by age about 38. A strong correlation was found between observed TCR beta diversity and the percentage of naive T cells measured by flow cytometry. Compared with the aged group, the long-lived group had more naive CD4+ T cells, fewer expanded clones and increased TCR diversity, suggesting age selection. Bulk unsorted PBMC profiling prevented conclusive comparison of naive and antigen-experienced compartments. Estimates of total diversity based on one million sequenced T cells were regarded as lower bounds and as underestimates.

The germline V gene provides CDR1 SGHRS and CDR2 YFSETQ. V has 4 bases trimmed and J has 0 bases trimmed; junction bases matching no gene number 6. Counted from cysteine to phenylalanine, this CDR3 has 16 amino acids. The DNA shown is the 48-base CDR3, in frame from base 1. This clonotype has more than one count but fewer than ten. The antigen it binds to is not known. The record has no base qualities; no much larger clone is one base away. A further study also used this sample, focusing on T cells of mothers and their children. The second study, in turn, reports: The donors were nine systemically healthy Caucasian individuals, made up of three mothers and their six children. cDNA synthesis used all of the extracted RNA, with around 1.6 ug of RNA in each 15 ul reaction. In the second PCR, sample barcodes and 2-4 random nucleotides were introduced via the M1S primer. Over 8 million TCR beta CDR3 reads came from each mother, compared with roughly 2.8 million reads from each child. Thymic selection similarly shapes TCR recombination output in related and unrelated pairs, with minor effect from inherited differences. Normalized repertoire overlap was always found to be slightly, but never significantly, higher in related mother-child pairs than in unrelated mother-child pairs. No persistent microchimeric T cell clones were detected, at a sensitivity of roughly 100 clones per million clonotypes. The study used deep NGS to compare TCR beta repertoires of mothers and children, seeking features distinguishing related mother-child pairs from unrelated individuals. The mean age was 40 +/- 4 years for the mothers and approximately 11 +/- 4 years for the children. After adapter ligation with NEBNext reagents, the libraries were sequenced on Illumina HiSeq 2000 with 100+100 nt paired-end reads. To prevent cross-contamination, the mother and child libraries were prepared one month apart and sequenced in separate runs. For each donor, between roughly 450,000 and 2,100,000 distinct TCR beta clonotypes were identified. Naive TCR beta clonotypes were estimated from low-frequency clonotypes matched to each donor's FACS-determined naive share, without sorting.

This receptor was obtained from a boy aged 2 to 10 in good health. The specimen was blood. This chain joins TRBV5-1 to TRBJ2-1, and 8 junction bases match TRBD1. This receptor carries the CDR3 CASSIYGTGSYNEQFF. The nucleotide sequence reads as follows: TGCGCCAGCAGCATTTACGGGACAGGCTCCTACAATGAGCAGTTCTTC.